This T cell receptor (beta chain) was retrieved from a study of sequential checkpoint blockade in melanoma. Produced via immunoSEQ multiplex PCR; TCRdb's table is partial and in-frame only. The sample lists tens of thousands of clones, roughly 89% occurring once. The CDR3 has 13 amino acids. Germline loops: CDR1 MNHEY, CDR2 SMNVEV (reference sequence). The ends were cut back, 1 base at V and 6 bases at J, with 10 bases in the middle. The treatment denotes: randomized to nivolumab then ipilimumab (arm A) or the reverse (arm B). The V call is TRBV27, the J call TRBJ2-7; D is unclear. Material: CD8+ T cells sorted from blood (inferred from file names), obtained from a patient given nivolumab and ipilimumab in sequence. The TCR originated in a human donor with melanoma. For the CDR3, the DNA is TGTGCCAGCAGTTTATACTTCCCGGGCGAGCAGTACTTC. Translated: CASSLYFPGEQYF.